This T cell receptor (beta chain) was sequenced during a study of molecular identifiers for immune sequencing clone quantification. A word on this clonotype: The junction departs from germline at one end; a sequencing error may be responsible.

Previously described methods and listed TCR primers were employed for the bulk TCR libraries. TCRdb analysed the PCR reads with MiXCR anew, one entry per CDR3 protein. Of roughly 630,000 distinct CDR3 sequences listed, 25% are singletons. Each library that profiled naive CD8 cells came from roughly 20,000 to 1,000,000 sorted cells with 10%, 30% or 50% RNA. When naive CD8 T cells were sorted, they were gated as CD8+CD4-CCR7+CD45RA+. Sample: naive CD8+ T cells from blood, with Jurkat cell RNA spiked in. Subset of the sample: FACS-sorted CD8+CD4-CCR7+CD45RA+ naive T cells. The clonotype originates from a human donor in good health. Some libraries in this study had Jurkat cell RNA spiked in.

CDR3 residues: CASSSTPLAGGGSYAQYF. The CDR3 nucleotides read TGTGCCAGCAGCTCCACCCCTTTGGCAGGGGGAGGGAGCTACGCGCAGTACTTC. The rearrangement links TRBV5-4 to TRBJ2-7; D could derive from TRBD1 or TRBD2 (7 bases each). This CDR3 comprises 18 residues. Germline assignment: CDR1 SGHNT and CDR2 YYREEE (reference sequence). Using reference TRBV5-4 and TRBJ2-7 for the parts outside the CDR3, the full variable domain is ETGVTQSPTHLIKTRGQQVTLRCSSQSGHNTVSWYQQALGQGPQFIFQYYREEENGRGNFPPRFSGLQFPNYSSELNVNALELDDSALYLCASSSTPLAGGGSYAQYFGPGTRLTVT.